This T cell receptor (beta chain) is from a study of blood T cell repertoires in COVID-19. Study-wide background: There were acute and convalescent COVID-19 samples, and they came from the United States, Italy and Spain. From T cells, B-cell-depleted T cells, or PBMCs came the material, which was cDNA or gDNA.

This CDR3 spans 14 amino acids. Germline CDR1 reads LNHNV; CDR2 reads YYDKDF (reference sequence). The ends were cut back, 0 bases at V and 5 bases at J, with 10 bases in the middle. Original processing notes: Amplifying reference gene primers gave estimates of nucleated cell counts. Here immunoSEQ multiplex PCR was the method, and the copy in TCRdb shows in-frame clones only, minus some. That table is the source of V, J and clone size, and D and trimming were worked out from the DNA. The repertoire holds about 210,000 clones, with 80% as singletons. V and J are TRBV15 and TRBJ1-2, with D perhaps matching TRBD1 (5 bases). The specimen was peripheral blood. This TCR derives from a man aged 60 to 75 with acute or convalescent COVID-19. CDR3 DNA: TGTGCCACCAGCAGAGATAGGGGCCAATATGGCTACACCTTC. As protein: CATSRDRGQYGYTF.